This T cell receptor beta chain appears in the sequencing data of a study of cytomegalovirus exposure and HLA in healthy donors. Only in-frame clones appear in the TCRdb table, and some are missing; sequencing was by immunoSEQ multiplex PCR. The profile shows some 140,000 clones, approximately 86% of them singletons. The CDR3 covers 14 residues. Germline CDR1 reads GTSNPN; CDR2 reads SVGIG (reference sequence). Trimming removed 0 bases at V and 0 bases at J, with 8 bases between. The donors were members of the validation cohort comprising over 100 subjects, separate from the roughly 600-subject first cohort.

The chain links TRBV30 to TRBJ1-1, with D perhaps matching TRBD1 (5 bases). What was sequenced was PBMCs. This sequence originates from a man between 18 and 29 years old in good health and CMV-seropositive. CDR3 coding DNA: TGTGCCTGGAGTGTGCCAGGGTTGAACACTGAAGCTTTCTTT. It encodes CAWSVPGLNTEAFF.